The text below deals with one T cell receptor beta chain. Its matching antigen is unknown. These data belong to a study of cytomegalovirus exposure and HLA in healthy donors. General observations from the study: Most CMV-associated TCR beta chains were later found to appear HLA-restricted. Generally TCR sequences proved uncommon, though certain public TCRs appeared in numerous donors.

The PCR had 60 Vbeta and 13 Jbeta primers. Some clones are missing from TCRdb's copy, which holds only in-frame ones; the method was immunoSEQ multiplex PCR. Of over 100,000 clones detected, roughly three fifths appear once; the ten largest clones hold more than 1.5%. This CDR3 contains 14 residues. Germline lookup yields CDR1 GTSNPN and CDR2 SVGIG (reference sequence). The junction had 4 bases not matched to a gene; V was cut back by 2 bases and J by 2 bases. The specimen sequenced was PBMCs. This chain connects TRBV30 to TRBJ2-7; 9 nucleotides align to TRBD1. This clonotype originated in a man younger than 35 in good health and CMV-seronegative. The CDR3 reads CAWSLRQGAYEQYF. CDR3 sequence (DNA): TGTGCCTGGAGTCTCCGACAGGGGGCCTACGAGCAGTACTTC.